This T cell receptor (beta chain) is from a study of CD8 T cells in ankylosing spondylitis. This clonotype showed up many times. Its target is unknown. General study results and limits: The study identified a TCR beta motif of about eight highly homologous variants that appeared characteristic of ankylosing spondylitis blood.

The CDR3 loop spans 13 amino acids. Germline assignment: CDR1 SGHVS and CDR2 FQNEAQ. The germline V and J ends were trimmed by 4 bases and 10 bases, with 14 bases remaining between them. TCRdb re-derived calls from the 5' RACE reads in MiXCR, one entry per CDR3 protein. This table has some 130,000 distinct CDR3 sequences, around 7.9% appearing once. The clonotype was recovered from a female donor with ankylosing spondylitis or in good health (not recorded which). Source material: blood, either unsorted or a sorted T cell fraction (not recorded which). The chain joins TRBV7-8 to TRBJ2-4, with no clear D. For the CDR3, the DNA is TGTGCCAGCAGCTCAACCCTCTTATGGATTCAGTACTTC. It translates to CASSSTLLWIQYF.